The 14 T cell receptor beta chains below all came from one sample that was sequenced in a study of control samples from healthy donors and cancer patients. TCRdb's copy holds only in-frame clones and misses some; the assay was immunoSEQ multiplex PCR. The table shows 85,000 to 95,000 clones, with roughly nine tenths occurring only once. The sequenced material came from blood. These receptors all come from a woman under 40 in good health.

This clone was picked up a small number of times. The chain combines TRBV4-2 with TRBJ1-1, with D perhaps TRBD1 (5 bases). Per germline, CDR1 LGHNA and CDR2 YNFKEQ. V dropped 0 bases and J dropped 0 bases, with 11 bases sitting between them. The CDR3 is 16 residues long. CDR3: CASSQEAGQVNTEAFF. CDR3 DNA sequence: TGTGCCAGCAGCCAAGAGGCGGGGCAAGTGAACACTGAAGCTTTCTTT.

This sequence joins TRBV7-2 and TRBJ1-2; the D is unclear. The length of the CDR3 is 17 residues. In germline, CDR1 is SGHTA, CDR2 FQGNSA. The germline V and J ends were trimmed by 2 bases and 4 bases, with 20 bases remaining between them. The CDR3 is CASSLRSCRFCSYGYTF. For the CDR3, the DNA is TGTGCCAGCAGCTTACGGTCCTGTCGCTTCTGCTCCTATGGCTACACCTTC.

This chain links TRBV10-2 with TRBJ2-7; 11 nucleotides match TRBD1. The CDR3 runs to 16 residues. Unmatched junction bases numbered 5, after V lost 0 bases and J lost 4 bases. The germline gives CDR1 WSHSY, CDR2 SAAADI. CDR3 DNA sequence: TGCGCCAGCAGTGAGTCTCCCGGGACAGGGGGGTACGAGCAGTACTTC. This codes for CASSESPGTGGYEQYF.

This chain uses TRBV27 with TRBJ2-2; D tentatively reads TRBD1 or TRBD2 (5 bases each). This CDR3 region has 16 residues. Germline V lookup: CDR1 MNHEY, CDR2 SMNVEV (reference sequence). V was pared by 3 bases and J by 4 bases, with 15 bases between. This CDR3 reads CASSFKGQAGTGELFF. CDR3 coding DNA: TGTGCCAGCAGTTTTAAGGGGCAGGCGGGCACCGGGGAGCTGTTTTTT.

This clone has a single count. This chain connects TRBV27 to TRBJ1-2; possibly TRBD1 for D (6 bases). Germline CDR1 is MNHEY and CDR2 is SMNVEV (reference sequence). V lost 6 bases to trimming and J lost 8 bases, with 19 bases between them. This CDR3 region has 14 residues. The CDR3 reads CASSLNRGMGGYTF. The CDR3 DNA reads as TGTGCCAGCAGCCTAAATAGGGGGATGGGGGGCTACACCTTC.

V gene TRBV27 combines with J gene TRBJ2-5, with 9 nucleotides matching TRBD1. Germline V gene lookup returns CDR1 MNHEY and CDR2 SMNVEV (reference sequence). CDR3 length: 14 residues. The V and J ends lost 6 bases and 4 bases, in that order; junction bases with no gene match: 6. CDR3: CASSSLTGGETQYF. The CDR3 DNA is TGTGCCAGCAGCTCCCTGACAGGGGGAGAGACCCAGTACTTC.

The chain recombines TRBV5-1 with TRBJ2-7; 11 nucleotides align to TRBD2. This CDR3 has 14 amino acids. The ends lost 2 bases at V and 5 bases at J; junction bases unmatched: 3. Germline V gene data show CDR1 as SGHRS and CDR2 as YFSETQ. The CDR3 nucleotides read TGCGCCAGCAGCTTTAGCGGGGGGGCGAACGAGCAGTACTTC. Translated, it gives CASSFSGGANEQYF.

In this sample, this clone turned up once. The CDR3: CASSLGQGTGYTF. The CDR3 bases are TGTGCCAGCAGCTTGGGACAGGGAACTGGCTACACCTTC. The chain couples TRBV5-6 to TRBJ1-2; 7 positions agree with TRBD1. V shed 0 bases and J 7 bases; nucleotides not matched to a gene: 3. The CDR3 is 13 residues long. Germline CDR1 reads SGHDT; CDR2 reads YYEEEE. Looking up the rest from reference TRBV5-6 and TRBJ1-2 gives the full variable domain: DAGVTQSPTHLIKTRGQQVTLRCSPKSGHDTVSWYQQALGQGPQFIFQYYEEEERQRGNFPDRFSGHQFPNYSSELNVNALLLGDSALYLCASSLGQGTGYTFGSGTRLTVV.

This clone was detected only once. The rearrangement links TRBV28 to TRBJ1-6; perhaps TRBD1 as D (6 bases). CDR3 length equals 16 residues. Trimming left V 6 bases short and J 13 bases short, with 25 bases between. Germline-derived CDR1 and CDR2 are MDHEN and SYDVKM. CDR3 nucleotide sequence: TGTGCCAGCAGCCCCGTGGGGGGCAGGAAGAATGGGCCCCTCCACTTT. Translating it yields CASSPVGGRKNGPLHF.

This chain links TRBV5-1 with TRBJ2-7, with a weak D call TRBD1 (6 bases). Germline V gene data show CDR1 as SGHRS and CDR2 as YFSETQ. The CDR3 has 16 amino acids. The ends were cut back, 4 bases at V and 0 bases at J, with 17 bases in the middle. CDR3 sequence reads: CASSGGPSGTSYEQYF. The CDR3 coding sequence is TGCGCCAGCAGCGGGGGCCCGTCTGGAACCTCCTACGAGCAGTACTTC.

The chain employs TRBV19 and TRBJ1-6, with 8 bases aligning to TRBD1. Germline V lookup: CDR1 LNHDA, CDR2 SQIVND (reference sequence). Trimming cost V 4 bases and J 5 bases; bases outside gene matches: 7. CDR3 length: 16 residues. For the CDR3, the DNA is TGTGCCAGTAGTACGGTGCGACAGGGGAATAATTCACCCCTCCACTTT. Translation: CASSTVRQGNNSPLHF.

The J gene is TRBJ1-6, the V gene TRBV3-1 (or the pseudogene TRBV3-2); unclear D gene. The CDR3 covers 14 residues. V lost 0 bases to trimming and J lost 7 bases, with 7 bases between them. Looked up from germline, CDR1 is LGHDT and CDR2 is YNNKEL (reference sequence). CDR3 nucleotides: TGTGCCAGCAGCCAAGATCGAGGGAATTCACCCCTCCACTTT. Translation gives CASSQDRGNSPLHF.

The chain employs TRBV10-3 and TRBJ2-1; 8 nucleotides align to TRBD2. The CDR3 covers 12 residues. Trimming removed 6 bases from V and 7 bases from J; junction bases left unmatched: 2. Germline lookup yields CDR1 ENHRY and CDR2 SYGVKD. CDR3 sequence: CAIRGLANEQFF. As DNA, the CDR3 is TGTGCCATCAGAGGACTAGCAAATGAGCAGTTCTTC.

The CDR3 DNA reads as TGTGCCAGTGGAGGACTAGCGGGCTTCTACGAGCAGTACTTC. Its translation is CASGGLAGFYEQYF. The chain carries TRBV19 and TRBJ2-7; 11 bases map to TRBD2. Germline assignment: CDR1 LNHDA and CDR2 SQIVND (reference sequence). J gave up 3 bases and V 8 bases, and 6 bases lay outside the gene matches. The CDR3 extends over 14 amino acids.